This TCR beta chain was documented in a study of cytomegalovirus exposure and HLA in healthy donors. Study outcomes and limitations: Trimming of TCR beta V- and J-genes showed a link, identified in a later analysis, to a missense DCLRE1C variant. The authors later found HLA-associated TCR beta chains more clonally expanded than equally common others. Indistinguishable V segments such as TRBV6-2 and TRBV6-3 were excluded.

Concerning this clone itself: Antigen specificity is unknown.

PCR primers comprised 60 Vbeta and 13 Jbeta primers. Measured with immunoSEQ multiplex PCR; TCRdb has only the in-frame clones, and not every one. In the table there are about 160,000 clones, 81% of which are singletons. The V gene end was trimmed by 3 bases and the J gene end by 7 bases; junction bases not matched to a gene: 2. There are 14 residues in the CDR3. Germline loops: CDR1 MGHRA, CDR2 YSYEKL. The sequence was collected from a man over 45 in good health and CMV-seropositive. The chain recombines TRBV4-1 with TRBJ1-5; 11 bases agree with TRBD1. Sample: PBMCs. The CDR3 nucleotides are TGCGCCAGCAGCCAGTGGGACAGGGGGCAGCCCCAGCATTTT. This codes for CASSQWDRGQPQHF.